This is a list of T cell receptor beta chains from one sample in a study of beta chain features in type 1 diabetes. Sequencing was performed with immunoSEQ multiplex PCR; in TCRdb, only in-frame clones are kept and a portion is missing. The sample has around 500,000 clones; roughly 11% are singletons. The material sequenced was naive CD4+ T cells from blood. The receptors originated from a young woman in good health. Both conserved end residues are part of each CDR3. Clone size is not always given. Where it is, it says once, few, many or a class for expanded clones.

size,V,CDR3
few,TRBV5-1,CASSLDSGEDTQYF
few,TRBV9,CASSERTTTDTQYF
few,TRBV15,CATSRDQGKGLGGYTF
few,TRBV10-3,CAISGTAYEQYF
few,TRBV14,CASSHTGVQPQHF
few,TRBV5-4,CASSFSGTYVTQYF
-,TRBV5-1,CASSLSGNPDRVWETQYF
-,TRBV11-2,CASSLGTTRTDTQYF
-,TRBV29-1,CSVSVGGSNQPQHF
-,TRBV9,CASSAPSGGSNTEAFF
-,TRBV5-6,CASSFRTLTGETQYF
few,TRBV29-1,CSVVQRYSGNTIYF
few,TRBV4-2,CASSQVQGNDYGYTF
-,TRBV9,CASSVDRGGQPQHF
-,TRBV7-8,CASSSTRTSGGQETQYF
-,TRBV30,CAWSVLQNTEAFF
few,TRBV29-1,CSGGTGTYYGYTF
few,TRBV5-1,CASSLLLTSNEQFF
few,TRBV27,CASSLSSSGRYTDTQYF
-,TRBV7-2,CASSSAVNQETQYF
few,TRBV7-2,CASSLAFASETQYF
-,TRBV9,CASSSRAAGARETQYF
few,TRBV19,CASSIADHEQFF